This T cell receptor (beta chain) was recorded in a study of CD8 T cells in ankylosing spondylitis. Overall study findings and caveats: Blood of patients with ankylosing spondylitis appeared to be characterized by a TCR beta motif of 8 or 9 highly homologous variants.

TCRdb analysed the 5' RACE reads with MiXCR anew, one entry per CDR3 protein. The table shows 750,000 to 850,000 distinct CDR3 sequences, with roughly 12% occurring only once. In the case of this clonotype: What it binds is not known.

Sample: blood, either unsorted or a sorted T cell fraction (not recorded which). The receptor comes from a male donor with ankylosing spondylitis.

CDR3: CAISDPTSGSTDTQYF. The CDR3 DNA reads TGTGCCATCAGTGACCCGACTAGCGGCAGCACAGATACGCAGTATTTT. The chain uses TRBV10-3 and TRBJ2-3; 9 nucleotides line up with TRBD2. This CDR3 comprises 16 residues. The J segment lost 0 bases and the V segment lost 3 bases, leaving 4 bases of the junction unmatched. CDR1 and CDR2 from the germline V gene are ENHRY and SYGVKD.